This passage covers 9 T cell receptor beta chains from one sample sequenced in a study of cytomegalovirus exposure and HLA in healthy donors. PCR was performed using 60 Vbeta and 13 Jbeta primers. Method: immunoSEQ multiplex PCR; TCRdb's copy keeps in-frame clones and lacks some. The sample gives about 150,000 clones, around 65% of which show up once; approximately 6.5% is in the top ten. What was sequenced was PBMCs. These receptors were obtained from a woman in her fifties or sixties in good health and CMV-seronegative.

The chain carries TRBV5-6 and TRBJ1-2; TRBD1 is a possible D gene (6 bases). Trimming left V 0 bases short and J 6 bases short, with 9 bases between. The CDR3 has 13 residues. Looked up from germline, CDR1 is SGHDT and CDR2 is YYEEEE. The CDR3 reads CASSLVQGHGYTF. The CDR3 DNA reads as TGTGCCAGCAGCTTGGTACAGGGCCATGGCTACACCTTC.

This clone was seen just once. The chain recombines TRBV5-1 with TRBJ2-7; 7 positions match TRBD2. The CDR3 consists of 14 residues. Per germline, CDR1 SGHRS and CDR2 YFSETQ. Germline trimming cut 4 bases from V and 6 bases from J; bases unmatched to any gene: 10. The DNA for the CDR3 is TGCGCCAGCAGCATATCGGACCGGGAGGTCGAGCAGTACTTC. This translates into CASSISDREVEQYF.

V is TRBV5-4 and J is TRBJ2-3, with 12 bases aligning to TRBD2. Unmatched junction bases numbered 6, after V lost 4 bases and J lost 0 bases. The V gene's germline CDR1 is SGHNT and CDR2 YYREEE (reference sequence). This CDR3 spans 17 amino acids. CDR3 amino acids: CASSGTSGGTSTDTQYF. In DNA form, the CDR3 reads TGTGCCAGCAGCGGTACTAGCGGGGGGACTAGCACAGATACGCAGTATTTT.

The chain combines TRBV28 with TRBJ2-2, with D maybe TRBD2 (6 bases). The germline V gene encodes CDR1 MDHEN and CDR2 SYDVKM. The CDR3 runs 14 residues. The V end was cut by 8 bases, the J end by 2 bases, with 12 bases between. The chain's CDR3 is CASVTGGNTGELFF. The CDR3, as DNA: TGTGCCAGCGTAACCGGGGGAAACACCGGGGAGCTGTTTTTT.

V usage is TRBV19 and J usage is TRBJ2-1; TRBD2 aligns across 8 bases. Trimming at V came to 3 bases and at J to 3 bases, leaving 4 bases not matched to a gene. CDR3 length: 15 residues. The V gene's germline CDR1 is LNHDA and CDR2 SQIVND (reference sequence). The CDR3 protein is CASSMVGGDYNEQFF. The DNA for the CDR3 is TGTGCCAGTAGTATGGTCGGGGGGGACTACAATGAGCAGTTCTTC.

V and J are TRBV7-6 and TRBJ2-7; TRBD2 is a possible D gene (6 bases). This CDR3 is built from 12 residues. In germline, CDR1 is SGHVS, CDR2 FNYEAQ. V dropped 0 bases and J dropped 7 bases, with 7 bases sitting between them. CDR3: CASSLAGGEQYF. CDR3 DNA: TGTGCCAGCAGCTTAGCCGGGGGTGAGCAGTACTTC.

The CDR3 coding sequence is TGTGCCAGCAGCAGGGACAGGGGTGAAGCTTTCTTT. It yields the protein CASSRDRGEAFF. The chain employs TRBV5-4 and TRBJ1-1, with 10 bases fitting TRBD1. Germline V CDR1 and CDR2: SGHNT, YYREEE (reference sequence). The CDR3 has 12 residues. The V segment lost 4 bases and the J segment 7 bases; nucleotides outside the gene matches: 1.

The chain has TRBV9 and TRBJ2-2; D might be TRBD2 (6 bases). The CDR3 runs to 16 residues. V gave up 4 bases and J gave up 2 bases, with 15 bases separating them. Germline CDR1 SGDLS, CDR2 YYNGEE. In DNA form, the CDR3 reads TGTGCCAGCAGCCCCTCCGGGAGATCAAACACCGGGGAGCTGTTTTTT. Protein sequence: CASSPSGRSNTGELFF. The full variable domain, in which reference TRBV9 and TRBJ2-2 provide the parts outside the CDR3, is DSGVTQTPKHLITATGQRVTLRCSPRSGDLSVYWYQQSLDQGLQFLIQYYNGEERAKGNILERFSAQQFPDLHSELNLSSLELGDSALYFCASSPSGRSNTGELFFGEGSRLTVL.

V usage is TRBV18 and J usage is TRBJ1-4; TRBD1 aligns across 8 bases. The J segment lost 4 bases and the V segment lost 3 bases, leaving 7 bases of the junction unmatched. Germline lookup yields CDR1 KGHSH and CDR2 LQKENI. The CDR3 extends over 16 amino acids. CDR3 region: CASSPSRQGNNEKLFF. The CDR3 DNA is TGTGCCAGCTCACCTAGCCGACAGGGGAATAATGAAAAACTGTTTTTT. The entire variable domain, with the rest obtained from reference TRBV18 and TRBJ1-4, is as follows: NAGVMQNPRHLVRRRGQEARLRCSPMKGHSHVYWYRQLPEEGLKFMVYLQKENIIDESGMPKERFSAEFPKEGPSILRIQQVVRGDSAAYFCASSPSRQGNNEKLFFGSGTQLSVL.